This T cell receptor (beta chain) was captured by sequencing in a study of T-cell memory formation after mild COVID-19. In the study overall: Across donors, TCR clusters were largely donor specific.

Barcoded TCR alpha and TCR beta cDNA libraries with UMIs came from 5'RACE using constant-segment primers. TCRdb reprocessed the 5' RACE reads with MiXCR, giving one entry per CDR3 protein. The data contain fewer than 650,000 distinct CDR3 sequences, about 20% of them seen just once; the ten biggest clones take up 7.5% to 9.5%. With 6 bases removed from V and 0 bases from J, the gap between germline ends came to 8 bases. The CDR3 totals 14 residues. Germline loops: CDR1 KGHDR, CDR2 SFDVKD. Material for sequencing was PBMCs or a T cell subset sorted from them (not recorded which). The chain links TRBV24-1 to TRBJ2-1; perhaps TRBD2 as D (6 bases). This TCR was recovered from an adult woman who had mild COVID-19 (a few samples of this study predate the infection). Cell type and time point are not known. CDR3 nucleotide sequence: TGTGCCACCAGTCGGGGGAACTCCTACAATGAGCAGTTCTTC. Translation: CATSRGNSYNEQFF.